These T cell receptor beta chains were read from a single sample in a study of T cell responses to AZD1222 COVID-19 vaccine. Here immunoSEQ multiplex PCR was the method, and the copy in TCRdb shows in-frame clones only, minus some. The sample holds around 72,000 clones, 87% seen once. The sample in question was peripheral blood, obtained on day 0 of AZD1222 vaccination. The receptors were sampled from an adult in good health. The CDR3 runs from the conserved cysteine through the conserved F or W. A D gene is named only where the DNA matches it firmly. A clone size is listed for some rows: how often the clone was seen (once, few, many), or a class if it is expanded.

>once|TRBD1|TRBJ2-1|TRBV6-1
TGTGCCAGCAGTGACCAGGACAGGGCGTTCAATGAGCAGTTCTTC
CASSDQDRAFNEQFF
>.|TRBD1|TRBJ1-4|TRBV7-8
TGTGCCAGCAAGAACAGGGGGCGGGAAAAACTGTTTTTT
CASKNRGREKLFF
>.|TRBD2|TRBJ2-5|TRBV29-1
TGCAGCGTTCGGACTAGCGGGGCGGAGACCCAGTACTTC
CSVRTSGAETQYF
>.|.|TRBJ1-2|TRBV7-9
TGTGCCAGCAGCTTAGGTGAGGACACCTATGGCTACACCTTC
CASSLGEDTYGYTF
>.|.|TRBJ1-4|TRBV5-6
TGTGCCAGCAGCTTGGTCGGTGCTGCTAATGAAAAACTGTTTTTT
CASSLVGAANEKLFF
>.|.|TRBJ1-3|TRBV3-1/TRBV3-2
TGTGCCAGCAGCCAAGTGGCGGGTACTGGAAACACCATATATTTT
CASSQVAGTGNTIYF
>.|TRBD1|TRBJ1-1|TRBV19
TGTGCCAGTAGTATAAGGGACAGGAACACTGAAGCTTTCTTT
CASSIRDRNTEAFF
>.|.|TRBJ2-7|TRBV4-1
TGCGCCAGCAGCCAACCCGGACTCGCCTCCTACGAGCAGTACTTC
CASSQPGLASYEQYF
>.|TRBD1|TRBJ1-5|TRBV4-1
TGCGCCAGCAGCCAACCCCGGACAGGGCCCAATCAGCCCCAGCATTTT
CASSQPRTGPNQPQHF
>.|.|TRBJ1-4|TRBV9
TGTGCCAGCAGCCCGTACCCCGAAGAGAATGAAAAACTGTTTTTT
CASSPYPEENEKLFF
>.|.|TRBJ1-1|TRBV7-2
TGTGCCAGCAGCTCTATGGGGGGGACCACTGAAGCTTTCTTT
CASSSMGGTTEAFF
>.|TRBD1|TRBJ1-2|TRBV9
TGTGCCAGCAGCGTAGGGGACAGGAACTATGGCTACACCTTC
CASSVGDRNYGYTF
>.|.|TRBJ1-2|TRBV5-1
TGCGCCAGCAGCTCAGACCCCCTTAGGGACTATGGCTACACCTTC
CASSSDPLRDYGYTF
>.|.|TRBJ1-1|TRBV2
TGTGCCAGTGAGGGTTCGGGGTTAAGGACTGAAGCTTTCTTT
CASEGSGLRTEAFF
>.|.|TRBJ2-5|TRBV29-1
TGCAGCGCCCTGGGGAACGGACTAACCCAGTACTTC
CSALGNGLTQYF
>.|TRBD2|TRBJ2-3|TRBV9
TGTGCCAGCTCATTACGGGGGGGGAGAGGCACAGATACGCAGTATTTT
CASSLRGGRGTDTQYF
>.|.|TRBJ1-4|TRBV5-1
TGCGCCAGCAGCTTGGAGGAGGGGGTACTAGAAAAACTGTTTTTT
CASSLEEGVLEKLFF
>.|.|TRBJ1-2|TRBV7-2
TGTGCCAGCAGCCCCCAACCCTGGGGGAACTATGGCTACACCTTC
CASSPQPWGNYGYTF
>.|.|TRBJ1-4|TRBV7-2
TGTGCCAGCAGCTCCATGGCCACTTCCGAAAAACTGTTTTTT
CASSSMATSEKLFF
>.|.|TRBJ1-1|TRBV15
TGTGCCACCAGCAGCTTCATGGGACACTCTCAAAGGAGGACTGAAGCTTTCTTT
CATSSFMGHSQRRTEAFF
>.|TRBD2|TRBJ2-3|TRBV7-6
TGTGCCAGCAGCTCCTTACGCGGGGGTAGCACAGATACGCAGTATTTT
CASSSLRGGSTDTQYF
>.|.|TRBJ1-2|TRBV5-1
TGCGCCAGCAGCTTGGACAGTCCATATGGCTACACCTTC
CASSLDSPYGYTF
>.|TRBD1|TRBJ2-7|TRBV4-1
TGCGCCAGCAGCCCCCTAGGGACAGGGACAGTCTACGAGCAGTACTTC
CASSPLGTGTVYEQYF
>.|TRBD2|TRBJ2-3|TRBV4-2
TGTGCCAGCAGCCGAGAAGAGGCAGCGGGGGGGCTGGTTGGGACAGATACGCAGTATTTT
CASSREEAAGGLVGTDTQYF
>.|.|TRBJ1-6|TRBV19
TGTGCCAGTAGTATGGGGGACCGACAATGGGGGTCACCCCTCCACTTT
CASSMGDRQWGSPLHF
>.|.|TRBJ1-1|TRBV7-8
TGTGCCAGCAGCTTAGGAGAGAAAGCTTTCTTT
CASSLGEKAFF
>.|.|TRBJ1-1|TRBV5-1
TGCGCCAGCAGCTTGGGGGAGATGAACACTGAAGCTTTCTTT
CASSLGEMNTEAFF
>.|TRBD1|TRBJ1-2|TRBV30
TGTGCCTGGAGTGCCCAGGACAGGAACTATGGCTACACCTTC
CAWSAQDRNYGYTF
>.|.|TRBJ1-6|TRBV13
TGTGCCAGCAGCTTGGGCCTTCAATCTGCCGGCTCCTATAATTCACCCCTCCACTTT
CASSLGLQSAGSYNSPLHF
>few|.|TRBJ1-5|TRBV4-2
TGTGCCAGCAGCCAAGAATGGGCAGGATCCCAGCCCCAGCATTTT
CASSQEWAGSQPQHF
>.|TRBD2|TRBJ2-1|TRBV7-2
TGTGCCAGCAGCTTATCGACGACTAGCGGGGGGAAGCAGTTCTTC
CASSLSTTSGGKQFF
>.|.|TRBJ2-2|TRBV6-2/TRBV6-3
TGTGCCAGCAGTTACCTCATGGGATTGGGCACCGGGGAGCTGTTTTTT
CASSYLMGLGTGELFF
>.|.|TRBJ2-1|TRBV3-1/TRBV3-2
TGTGCCAGCAGCCACAGAGGGAATGAGCAGTTCTTC
CASSHRGNEQFF
>.|.|TRBJ2-1|TRBV4-2
TGTGCCAGCAGCCAAGAAACTGCTGAGCAGTTCTTC
CASSQETAEQFF
>.|.|TRBJ2-7|TRBV6-1
TGTGCCAGCAGTGAATCCCCGGGGGCCGCCTACGAGCAGTACTTC
CASSESPGAAYEQYF
>.|.|TRBJ2-1|TRBV15
TGTGCCACCAGCGCCCAGGGACCTGAGCAGTTCTTC
CATSAQGPEQFF
>.|TRBD1|TRBJ1-1|TRBV6-5
TGTGCCAGCAGCTCATGGACAGGGTTCGCTGAAGCTTTCTTT
CASSSWTGFAEAFF
>.|TRBD1|TRBJ1-2|TRBV10-1
TGCGCCAGCAGAAGCCTCAATATGACAGGGGTGTGCTACACCTTC
CASRSLNMTGVCYTF
>.|.|TRBJ2-7|TRBV12-3/TRBV12-4
TGTGCCAGCAGTCCCGCCCCTAGGGCCGAGCAGTACTTC
CASSPAPRAEQYF
>.|.|TRBJ1-5|TRBV30
TGTGCCTGGAGTGAACAGGGCCCGGGGTCAGGCCAGCATTTT
CAWSEQGPGSGQHF
>.|.|TRBJ1-1|TRBV7-3
TGTGCCAGCAGCCCAGCCCCCTCAGCGAACACTGAAGCTTTCTTT
CASSPAPSANTEAFF
>.|.|TRBJ1-4|TRBV4-3
TGCGCCAGCAGCCTTGGGGGGGTAGCAACTAATGAAAAACTGTTTTTT
CASSLGGVATNEKLFF
>.|.|TRBJ1-5|TRBV27
TGTGCCAGCAGTTCCAGCACTCAGCCCCAGCATTTT
CASSSSTQPQHF
>.|TRBD1|TRBJ1-6|TRBV30
TGTGCCTGGAGTGCCCGCCGGTGGGACAGCCGCAGCTCCTATAATTCACCCCTCCACTTT
CAWSARRWDSRSSYNSPLHF
>.|.|TRBJ2-5|TRBV30
TGTGCCTGGAGTCCCGTGAGCGGGACCCAGTACTTC
CAWSPVSGTQYF
>.|.|TRBJ1-3|TRBV19
TGTGCCAGTAGTATGGAATCTGGAAACACCATATATTTT
CASSMESGNTIYF
>once|TRBD1|TRBJ1-1|TRBV28
TGTGCCAGCAGTTTATCAGCAGGGGGCCGCTACACTGAAGCTTTCTTT
CASSLSAGGRYTEAFF
>.|.|TRBJ1-5|TRBV6-2/TRBV6-3
TGTGCCAGCAGTCGCGGGGTATACAATCAGCCCCAGCATTTT
CASSRGVYNQPQHF
>.|.|TRBJ2-7|TRBV2
TGTGCCAGCCGCAGTGAAAGCCTCGCCTACGAGCAGTACTTC
CASRSESLAYEQYF
>.|TRBD1|TRBJ2-2|TRBV2
TGTGCCAGCACGGGACAGATTAACACCGGGGAGCTGTTTTTT
CASTGQINTGELFF
>.|.|TRBJ1-2|TRBV5-4
TGTGCCAGCAGCGTTCCGGCGGGGACCTATGGCTACACCTTC
CASSVPAGTYGYTF
>.|TRBD2|TRBJ2-2|TRBV9
TGTGCCAGCAGCGGCTCCGGGGGTAGCGGGGGCCCATGGGAGCTGTTTTTT
CASSGSGGSGGPWELFF
>.|.|TRBJ2-7|TRBV6-1
TGTGCCAGCAGTGACGAGTGGCAGTACTTC
CASSDEWQYF
>few|.|TRBJ1-4|TRBV2
TGTGCCAGCAGAGGAACGGGAGCTAATGAAAAACTGTTTTTT
CASRGTGANEKLFF
>.|TRBD2|TRBJ2-1|TRBV11-3
TGTGCCAGCAGCTTAGTAGCGGGGGAGAACAATGAGCAGTTCTTC
CASSLVAGENNEQFF
>.|TRBD1|TRBJ1-1|TRBV5-1
TGCGCCAGCTTGGGACAGACAAACACTGAAGCTTTCTTT
CASLGQTNTEAFF
>.|.|TRBJ2-7|TRBV12-3/TRBV12-4
TGTGCCAGCAGGGAAGACAGTGGGAACGAGCAGTACTTC
CASREDSGNEQYF
>.|.|TRBJ1-4|TRBV2
TGTGCCAGCAGTGAAGCACCCCTGGGGGCCGAAAAACTGTTTTTT
CASSEAPLGAEKLFF